Following are 8 T cell receptor beta chains from one sample sequenced in a study of T cell changes during pregnancy in multiple sclerosis (dated by TCRdb to between 2017 and 2020). Library generation was performed with the immunoSEQ multiplex PCR assay. TCRdb's version of the immuneACCESS table is confined to in-frame rearrangements and falls short of the full clone set. An unresolved V gene accounts for under half of the shortfall where checked; the remainder is of unknown origin. This sample gives some 74,000 clones in total; around nine tenths of them show up just once. The ten largest clones take up 3% to 4% of the sample. Here the sequenced sample was peripheral blood, taken after pregnancy. The source is a female donor in good health, enrolled as a control in a pregnancy study.

This chain uses TRBV9 with TRBJ2-1, with TRBD2 matching over 8 bases. The ends lost 5 bases at V and 5 bases at J; junction bases unmatched: 9. The CDR3 is made up of 15 amino acids. Germline V lookup: CDR1 SGDLS, CDR2 YYNGEE. The CDR3 sequence: CASSWGSGRDNEQFF. Written as DNA, the CDR3 is TGTGCCAGCAGTTGGGGGAGCGGGAGAGACAATGAGCAGTTCTTC.

The chain links TRBV29-1 to TRBJ1-2; TRBD1 might be the D (5 bases). The germline V gene has CDR1 SQVTM and CDR2 ANQGSEA. The V end was cut by 0 bases, the J end by 4 bases, with 9 bases between. There are 13 residues in the CDR3. The CDR3 DNA reads as TGCAGCGTTGAAGAACGGGGGGGCTATGGCTACACCTTC. Translating gives CSVEERGGYGYTF.

The V gene is TRBV12-2, the J gene TRBJ1-6; TRBD1, as called in the table, went unchecked against the DNA. TRBV12-2 corresponds to a pseudogene. The CDR3 sequence is 16 residues long. The CDR3 here is CASRLGGHILNSPLHF. The CDR3 DNA reads as TGTGCAAGTCGCTTAGGGGGACACATACTTAATTCACCCCTCCACTTT.

This clone has more than one count but fewer than ten. V usage is TRBV27 and J usage is TRBJ1-6; a weak D match, TRBD1 (6 bases). The CDR3 runs to 15 residues. The V gene lost 6 bases and the J gene lost 9 bases, with 18 bases spanning the gap. Germline V gene data show CDR1 as MNHEY and CDR2 as SMNVEV (reference sequence). CDR3 sequence reads: CASRARGARISPLHF. DNA of the CDR3: TGTGCCAGCAGAGCCCGGGGGGCGCGTATTTCACCCCTCCACTTT.

The chain uses TRBV9 and TRBJ2-2; 7 bases are shared with TRBD1. CDR1 is SGDLS and CDR2 is YYNGEE in the germline V gene. V trimming: 4 bases; J trimming: 6 bases; junction bases outside the gene matches: 12. The CDR3 covers 16 residues. The CDR3 DNA follows: TGTGCCAGCAGCCACCCAGCCACAGGGGTAGCCGGGGAGCTGTTTTTT. As protein: CASSHPATGVAGELFF.

The chain carries TRBV9 and TRBJ1-2, with unresolved D. Germline V CDR1 and CDR2: SGDLS, YYNGEE. Trimming cost V 4 bases and J 8 bases, with 15 bases left between them. The CDR3 has 13 residues. The DNA of the CDR3 is TGTGCCAGCAGCCAAGAGGGTTCCTGGGGCTACACCTTC. Its translation is CASSQEGSWGYTF. The full variable domain, rest sourced from reference TRBV9 and TRBJ1-2, is DSGVTQTPKHLITATGQRVTLRCSPRSGDLSVYWYQQSLDQGLQFLIQYYNGEERAKGNILERFSAQQFPDLHSELNLSSLELGDSALYFCASSQEGSWGYTFGSGTRLTVV.

The chain recombines TRBV6-1 with TRBJ1-2; D perhaps matches TRBD1 (6 bases). Per germline, CDR1 MNHNS and CDR2 SASEGT. Trimming took 3 bases from V and 2 from J, leaving 13 bases between them. The length of the CDR3 is 15 residues. CDR3 coding DNA: TGTGCCAGCAGTGAGACTCCCGGGACAAACTATGGCTACACCTTC. Encoded protein: CASSETPGTNYGYTF.

V gene TRBV2 combines with J gene TRBJ2-1, with D possibly TRBD2 on 7 matching bases. V was pared by 10 bases and J by 8 bases, with 21 bases between. CDR3 length equals 14 residues. The germline CDR1 and CDR2 sequences are SNHLY and FYNNEI. This CDR3 reads CATGWGGGSDEQFF. The DNA of the CDR3 is TGTGCCACTGGTTGGGGGGGCGGGTCCGATGAGCAGTTCTTC. Full variable domain (remainder filled in from reference TRBV2 and TRBJ2-1): EPEVTQTPSHQVTQMGQEVILRCVPISNHLYFYWYRQILGQKVEFLVSFYNNEISEKSEIFDDQFSVERPDGSNFTLKIRSTKLEDSAMYFCATGWGGGSDEQFFGPGTRLTVL.